This TCR beta chain was obtained from a study of T cell responses to AZD1222 COVID-19 vaccine. The CDR3 consists of 13 residues. The V segment lost 5 bases and the J segment 7 bases; nucleotides outside the gene matches: 7. CDR1 is DFQATT, CDR2 SNEGSKA, per germline (reference sequence). TCRdb keeps only in-frame clones here, not all; method: immunoSEQ multiplex PCR. The sample contains under 170,000 clones, roughly 90% of which appear only once. The sequence derives from an adult who received the AZD1222 COVID-19 vaccine. Sequencing was performed on peripheral blood, taken 28 days after the second AZD1222 dose. The gene calls are TRBV20-1 and TRBJ1-4; TRBD1 matches at 7 bases. As DNA, the CDR3 is TGCAGTGCTCGTGACAGGGTGGGTGAAAAACTGTTTTTT. Translated, it gives CSARDRVGEKLFF.